Listed below are T cell receptor beta chains from one sample, sequenced in a study of radiation and T cells in renal cell carcinoma. Generated by immunoSEQ multiplex PCR, the TCRdb table keeps only in-frame clones and is missing some. The data show about 83,000 clones, less than 90% seen once. Material: blood, obtained from a patient whose treatment included radiotherapy and nephrectomy. The receptors stem from a woman in her sixties or seventies with renal cell carcinoma. CDR3s include the opening cysteine and the closing phenylalanine or tryptophan. A D gene is named only where the DNA matches it firmly. Clone size appears in some rows only: once, few, many, or a class for an expanded clone.

J: TRBJ2-5
size: .
V: TRBV2
D: TRBD2
CDR3: CASSVRGRALQETQYF
DNA: TGTGCCAGCAGTGTACGGGGGAGGGCCCTCCAAGAGACCCAGTACTTC

J: TRBJ1-5
size: .
V: TRBV6-5
D: TRBD1
CDR3: CASSYVKGARNQPQHF
DNA: TGTGCCAGCAGTTACGTCAAGGGGGCTCGCAATCAGCCCCAGCATTTT

J: TRBJ2-2
size: .
V: TRBV5-6
D: .
CDR3: CASSSEGLYHANTGELFF
DNA: TGTGCCAGTTCATCGGAGGGCCTTTATCACGCGAACACCGGGGAGCTGTTTTTT

J: TRBJ2-1
size: .
V: TRBV4-2
D: .
CDR3: CASSLGTYSDEQFF
DNA: TGTGCCAGCAGCCTCGGCACCTACTCCGATGAGCAGTTCTTC

J: TRBJ1-1
size: .
V: TRBV9
D: TRBD1
CDR3: CASSVGQPMNTEAFF
DNA: TGTGCCAGCAGCGTGGGACAGCCCATGAACACTGAAGCTTTCTTT

J: TRBJ1-5
size: .
V: TRBV6-6
D: .
CDR3: CASSYGGSNQPQHF
DNA: TGTGCCAGCAGTTACGGCGGAAGCAATCAGCCCCAGCATTTT

J: TRBJ2-5
size: .
V: TRBV5-4
D: .
CDR3: CASSPNGGRETQYF
DNA: TGTGCCAGCAGCCCGAACGGGGGGCGGGAGACCCAGTACTTC

J: TRBJ1-5
size: .
V: TRBV6-5
D: .
CDR3: CASSPDRGRPQHF
DNA: TGTGCCAGCAGCCCGGACCGGGGGCGACCCCAGCATTTT

J: TRBJ2-6
size: .
V: TRBV19
D: .
CDR3: CASSPLPGANVLTF
DNA: TGTGCCAGTAGTCCTCTACCAGGGGCCAACGTCCTGACTTTC

J: TRBJ2-7
size: few
V: TRBV7-8
D: TRBD2
CDR3: CASSEAGGSYYEQYF
DNA: TGTGCCAGCAGTGAAGCGGGAGGGTCCTACTACGAGCAGTACTTC

J: TRBJ1-1
size: .
V: TRBV4-3
D: .
CDR3: CASSQGVNTEAFF
DNA: TGCGCCAGCAGCCAAGGGGTGAACACTGAAGCTTTCTTT

J: TRBJ2-1
size: .
V: TRBV10-3
D: .
CDR3: CASLAPTYNEQFF
DNA: TGTGCCAGCCTAGCGCCGACATACAATGAGCAGTTCTTC

J: TRBJ2-2
size: .
V: TRBV7-3
D: .
CDR3: CASSLTTGELFF
DNA: TGTGCCAGCAGCTTAACGACCGGGGAGCTGTTTTTT

J: TRBJ1-5
size: .
V: TRBV28
D: .
CDR3: CASSFSGGGLSSNHGPQHF
DNA: TGTGCCAGCAGTTTTTCGGGTGGAGGACTTTCTAGCAATCACGGGCCCCAGCATTTT

J: TRBJ1-2
size: .
V: TRBV4-1
D: .
CDR3: CASSQPGPPPYGYTF
DNA: TGCGCCAGCAGCCAGCCGGGACCCCCACCCTATGGCTACACCTTC

J: TRBJ2-7
size: .
V: TRBV28
D: TRBD2
CDR3: CASRKSGNSYEQYF
DNA: TGTGCCAGCAGAAAGAGCGGGAACTCCTACGAGCAGTACTTC

J: TRBJ1-5
size: .
V: TRBV2
D: TRBD1
CDR3: CASSYPGQGNQPQHF
DNA: TGTGCCAGCAGTTATCCGGGACAGGGTAACCAGCCCCAGCATTTT

J: TRBJ1-1
size: .
V: TRBV19
D: TRBD1
CDR3: CASSIETGSRAFF
DNA: TGTGCCAGTAGTATCGAGACAGGGTCCCGAGCTTTCTTT

J: TRBJ2-3
size: .
V: TRBV2
D: TRBD2
CDR3: CASSEASGGASTDTQYF
DNA: TGTGCCAGCAGTGAAGCTAGCGGGGGGGCCAGCACAGATACGCAGTATTTT

J: TRBJ1-2
size: .
V: TRBV5-4
D: TRBD1
CDR3: CASSSGEGQGGNYGYTF
DNA: TGTGCCAGCAGCTCAGGAGAGGGACAGGGCGGTAACTATGGCTACACCTTC

J: TRBJ2-3
size: .
V: TRBV11-2
D: .
CDR3: CASSWKLSTDTQYF
DNA: TGTGCCAGCAGCTGGAAACTAAGCACAGATACGCAGTATTTT

J: TRBJ2-1
size: .
V: TRBV5-4
D: .
CDR3: CASSFTTDTYNEQFF
DNA: TGTGCCAGCAGCTTTACGACGGACACCTACAATGAGCAGTTCTTC

J: TRBJ2-7
size: .
V: TRBV5-1
D: .
CDR3: CASTDGDEQYF
DNA: TGCGCCAGCACGGACGGGGACGAGCAGTACTTC

J: TRBJ2-2
size: .
V: TRBV6-1
D: TRBD1
CDR3: CASVRGLGGTGELFF
DNA: TGTGCCAGCGTCAGGGGGCTGGGGGGCACCGGGGAGCTGTTTTTT

J: TRBJ2-7
size: many
V: TRBV4-1
D: .
CDR3: CASSQVTLEDFEQYF
DNA: TGCGCCAGCAGCCAAGTGACCCTGGAGGATTTCGAGCAGTACTTC

J: TRBJ2-7
size: .
V: TRBV2
D: TRBD1
CDR3: CASSEGQLRGQYF
DNA: TGTGCCAGCAGTGAGGGACAGTTGAGAGGGCAGTACTTC

J: TRBJ2-3
size: .
V: TRBV7-2
D: .
CDR3: CASSDVRADTQYF
DNA: TGTGCCAGCTCCGACGTCCGAGCAGATACGCAGTATTTT

J: TRBJ1-1
size: .
V: TRBV28
D: .
CDR3: CASSPPWITEAFF
DNA: TGTGCCAGCAGTCCTCCCTGGATCACTGAAGCTTTCTTT

J: TRBJ1-6
size: .
V: TRBV5-4
D: .
CDR3: CASTSEQGDNSPLHF
DNA: TGTGCCAGCACCAGCGAGCAGGGCGATAATTCACCCCTCCACTTT

J: TRBJ2-5
size: .
V: TRBV28
D: .
CDR3: CASSILYEEGTQYF
DNA: TGTGCCAGCAGTATACTATATGAGGAGGGGACCCAGTACTTC

J: TRBJ2-3
size: .
V: TRBV15
D: TRBD2
CDR3: CATSRDLAGGQRADTQYF
DNA: TGTGCCACCAGCAGAGACCTAGCGGGAGGGCAAAGGGCAGATACGCAGTATTTT

J: TRBJ2-5
size: .
V: TRBV6-1
D: .
CDR3: CASSEDGQRIETQYF
DNA: TGTGCCAGCAGTGAAGATGGGCAGAGGATAGAGACCCAGTACTTC

J: TRBJ1-5
size: .
V: TRBV4-1
D: .
CDR3: CASSQSLVSNQPQHF
DNA: TGCGCCAGCAGCCAAAGTTTAGTAAGCAATCAGCCCCAGCATTTT

J: TRBJ2-5
size: .
V: TRBV30
D: .
CDR3: CAWSVGGETQYF
DNA: TGTGCCTGGAGTGTGGGGGGAGAGACCCAGTACTTC

J: TRBJ2-1
size: once
V: TRBV7-2
D: TRBD2
CDR3: CASSPQGTSGSYNEQFF
DNA: TGTGCCAGCAGCCCTCAAGGGACTAGCGGATCCTACAATGAGCAGTTCTTC

J: TRBJ1-3
size: .
V: TRBV2
D: .
CDR3: CASRPGTMDTIYF
DNA: TGTGCCAGCAGGCCCGGGACAATGGACACCATATATTTT

J: TRBJ1-2
size: few
V: TRBV10-3
D: .
CDR3: CAISDYERRRDGASWNRNGYTF
DNA: TGTGCCATCAGTGATTACGAACGAAGACGGGACGGAGCCTCCTGGAACCGAAATGGCTACACCTTC

J: TRBJ2-3
size: .
V: TRBV6-1
D: .
CDR3: CASSETLRVPDTQYF
DNA: TGTGCCAGCAGTGAAACTTTAAGGGTCCCAGATACGCAGTATTTT

J: TRBJ1-4
size: .
V: TRBV28
D: .
CDR3: CASSSDRFEKLFF
DNA: TGTGCCAGCAGTTCTGACAGATTTGAAAAACTGTTTTTT

J: TRBJ1-2
size: .
V: TRBV4-2
D: .
CDR3: CASSQAGLYGYTF
DNA: TGTGCCAGCAGCCAAGCGGGCCTCTATGGCTACACCTTC

J: TRBJ1-2
size: .
V: TRBV6-6
D: .
CDR3: CASSYDGQPNYGYTF
DNA: TGTGCCAGCAGTTACGACGGTCAGCCTAACTATGGCTACACCTTC

J: TRBJ2-7
size: .
V: TRBV7-8
D: TRBD2
CDR3: CASSFGLVPYEQYF
DNA: TGTGCCAGCAGCTTCGGACTAGTCCCTTACGAGCAGTACTTC

J: TRBJ1-4
size: .
V: TRBV23-1
D: TRBD1
CDR3: CASSHAKAGTGVTNEKLFF
DNA: TGCGCCAGCAGTCATGCTAAAGCGGGGACAGGTGTGACTAATGAAAAACTGTTTTTT

J: TRBJ1-2
size: .
V: TRBV19
D: .
CDR3: CASSMMRGNYGYTF
DNA: TGTGCCAGTAGTATGATGAGAGGAAACTATGGCTACACCTTC

J: TRBJ2-2
size: .
V: TRBV11-3
D: TRBD2
CDR3: CASSPRTSGNTGELFF
DNA: TGTGCCAGCAGCCCCCGGACTAGCGGGAACACCGGGGAGCTGTTTTTT